The TCR beta chain described here comes from a study of beta chain features in type 1 diabetes. Study-wide context: Across the samples, roughly 98,000,000 sorted cells were examined in total.

Looked up from germline, CDR1 is LGHNA and CDR2 is YSLEER. The CDR3 has 15 amino acids. V was clipped by 0 bases and J by 9 bases, with 12 bases between them. Of note for this clone: Antigen specificity is unknown.

Investigators reverse transcribed all isolated RNA, so they sequenced expressed TCRB transcripts. Produced via immunoSEQ multiplex PCR; TCRdb's table is partial and in-frame only. The sample lists around 400,000 clones, roughly an eighth occurring once. The study, taken as a whole, reports: TCRB CDR3s were moderately but significantly shorter in Type 1 diabetes patients in all four CD4+ subsets. At VDJ recombination sites, type 1 diabetes patients had fewer insertions and more deleted nucleotides. There was a possibility that cDNA sequencing over-represented cells with high TCR expression.

The sequenced sample was naive CD4+ T cells from blood. The chain uses TRBV4-3 and TRBJ1-6; D might be TRBD1 (6 bases). The receptor was derived from a man younger than 35 in good health. In DNA form, the CDR3 reads TGCGCCAGCAGCCAAGATAGGGGGTTATTTTCACCCCTCCACTTT. The encoded protein is CASSQDRGLFSPLHF.